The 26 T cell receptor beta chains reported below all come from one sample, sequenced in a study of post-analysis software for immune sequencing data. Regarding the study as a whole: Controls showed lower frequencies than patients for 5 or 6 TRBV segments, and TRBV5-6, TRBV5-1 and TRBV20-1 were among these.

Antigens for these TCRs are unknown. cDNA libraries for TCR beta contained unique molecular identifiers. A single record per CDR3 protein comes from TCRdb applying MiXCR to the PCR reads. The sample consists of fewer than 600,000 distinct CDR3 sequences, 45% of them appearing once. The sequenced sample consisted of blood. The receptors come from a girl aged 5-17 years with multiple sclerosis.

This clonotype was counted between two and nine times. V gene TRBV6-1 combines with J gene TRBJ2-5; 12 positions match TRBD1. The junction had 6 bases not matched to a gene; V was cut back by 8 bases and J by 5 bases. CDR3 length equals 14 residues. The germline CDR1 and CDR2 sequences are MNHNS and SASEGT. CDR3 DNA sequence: TGTGCCAGCTCCGGGACAGGGGGCTGGGAGACCCAGTACTTC. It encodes CASSGTGGWETQYF.

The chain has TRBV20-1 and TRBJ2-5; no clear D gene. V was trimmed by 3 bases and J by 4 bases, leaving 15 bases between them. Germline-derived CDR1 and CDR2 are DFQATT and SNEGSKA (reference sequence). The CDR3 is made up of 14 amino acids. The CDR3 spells CSASRIGIIETQYF. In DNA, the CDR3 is TGCAGTGCTAGTAGGATTGGGATTATAGAGACCCAGTACTTC.

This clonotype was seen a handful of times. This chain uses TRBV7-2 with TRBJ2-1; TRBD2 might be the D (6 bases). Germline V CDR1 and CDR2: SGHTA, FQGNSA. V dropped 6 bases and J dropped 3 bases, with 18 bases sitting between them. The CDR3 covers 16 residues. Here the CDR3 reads CASSFVGTGSYNEQFF. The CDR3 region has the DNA TGTGCCAGCAGTTTCGTTGGGACTGGGAGCTACAATGAGCAGTTCTTC. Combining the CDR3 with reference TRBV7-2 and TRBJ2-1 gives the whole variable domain GAGVSQSPSNKVTEKGKDVELRCDPISGHTALYWYRQSLGQGLEFLIYFQGNSAPDKSGLPSDRFSAERTGGSVSTLTIQRTQQEDSAVYLCASSFVGTGSYNEQFFGPGTRLTVL.

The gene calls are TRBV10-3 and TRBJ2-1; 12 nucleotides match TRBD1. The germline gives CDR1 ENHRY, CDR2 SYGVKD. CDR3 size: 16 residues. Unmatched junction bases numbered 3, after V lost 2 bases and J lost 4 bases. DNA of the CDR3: TGTGCCATCAGTGAGCCGGGACAGGGGGCGTACAATGAGCAGTTCTTC. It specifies CAISEPGQGAYNEQFF.

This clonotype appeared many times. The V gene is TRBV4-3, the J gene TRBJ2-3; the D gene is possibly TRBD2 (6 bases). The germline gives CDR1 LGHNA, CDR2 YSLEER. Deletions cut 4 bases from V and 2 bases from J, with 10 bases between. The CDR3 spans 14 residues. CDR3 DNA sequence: TGCGCCAGCAGCCCTGGGACTTACACAGATACGCAGTATTTT. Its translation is CASSPGTYTDTQYF.

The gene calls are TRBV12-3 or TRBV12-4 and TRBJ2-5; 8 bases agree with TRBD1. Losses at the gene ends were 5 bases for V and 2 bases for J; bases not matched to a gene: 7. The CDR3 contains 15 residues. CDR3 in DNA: TGTGCCAGCAGTCCGACAGGGGTGGGACAAGAGACCCAGTACTTC. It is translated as CASSPTGVGQETQYF.

The CDR3 nucleotides read TGTGCCAGCAGCTTCTCCAGTTCCACAGATACGCAGTATTTT. Protein product: CASSFSSSTDTQYF. The V and J genes are TRBV7-2 and TRBJ2-3; D unresolved. Trimming stripped 3 bases from V and 2 bases from J, with 9 bases between. Germline CDR1 SGHTA, CDR2 FQGNSA. This CDR3 region has 14 residues.

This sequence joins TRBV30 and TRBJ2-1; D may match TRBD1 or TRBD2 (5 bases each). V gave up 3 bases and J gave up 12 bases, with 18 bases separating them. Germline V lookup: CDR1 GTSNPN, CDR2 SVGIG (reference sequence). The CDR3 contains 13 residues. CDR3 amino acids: CAWRGDAGLAQFF. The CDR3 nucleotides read TGTGCCTGGAGGGGGGACGCCGGATTAGCGCAGTTCTTC. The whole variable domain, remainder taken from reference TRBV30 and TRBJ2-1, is SQTIHQWPATLVQPVGSPLSLECTVEGTSNPNLYWYRQAAGRGLQLLFYSVGIGQISSEVPQNLSASRPQDRQFILSSKKLLLSDSGFYLCAWRGDAGLAQFFGPGTRLTVL.

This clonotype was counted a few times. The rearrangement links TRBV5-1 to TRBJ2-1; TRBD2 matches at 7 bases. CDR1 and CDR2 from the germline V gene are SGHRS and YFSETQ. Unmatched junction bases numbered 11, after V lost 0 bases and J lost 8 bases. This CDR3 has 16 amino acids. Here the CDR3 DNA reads TGCGCCAGCAGCTTGGGGACTAGGGGCGGCATCGATGAGCAGTTCTTC. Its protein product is CASSLGTRGGIDEQFF.

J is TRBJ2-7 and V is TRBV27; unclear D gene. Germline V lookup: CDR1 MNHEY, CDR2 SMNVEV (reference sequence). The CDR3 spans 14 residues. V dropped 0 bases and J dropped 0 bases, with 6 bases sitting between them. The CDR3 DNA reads TGTGCCAGCAGTTTATCATCGGACTCCTACGAGCAGTACTTC. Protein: CASSLSSDSYEQYF.

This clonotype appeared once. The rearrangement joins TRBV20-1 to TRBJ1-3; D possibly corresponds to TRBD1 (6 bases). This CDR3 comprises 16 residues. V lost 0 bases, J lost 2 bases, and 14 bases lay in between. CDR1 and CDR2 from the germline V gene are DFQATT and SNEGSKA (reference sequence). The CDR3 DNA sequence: TGCAGTGCTAGAGACCACAGGGAACCCACTGGAAACACCATATATTTT. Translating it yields CSARDHREPTGNTIYF.

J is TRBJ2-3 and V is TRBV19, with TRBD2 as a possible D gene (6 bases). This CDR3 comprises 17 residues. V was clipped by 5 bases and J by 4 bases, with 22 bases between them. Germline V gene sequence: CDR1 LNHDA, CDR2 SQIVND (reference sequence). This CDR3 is CASSPPGGTRGSDTQYF. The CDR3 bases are TGTGCCAGTAGTCCTCCCGGAGGGACTCGTGGGTCAGATACGCAGTATTTT.

The CDR3 DNA is TGTGCCAGCAGTCCACAGACAGAAACTAATGAAAAACTGTTTTTT. Translating gives CASSPQTETNEKLFF. The V gene is TRBV6-1, the J gene TRBJ1-4; perhaps TRBD1 as D (5 bases). Germline V lookup: CDR1 MNHNS, CDR2 SASEGT. Trimming pared 5 bases from V and 1 base from J, leaving 11 bases between. The CDR3 totals 15 residues.

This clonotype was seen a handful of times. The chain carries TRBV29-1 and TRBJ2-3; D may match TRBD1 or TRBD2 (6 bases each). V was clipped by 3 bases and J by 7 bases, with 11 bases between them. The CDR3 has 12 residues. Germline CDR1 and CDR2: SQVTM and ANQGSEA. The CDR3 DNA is TGCAGCGTTGATACAGGGACTCATACGCAGTATTTT. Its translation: CSVDTGTHTQYF.

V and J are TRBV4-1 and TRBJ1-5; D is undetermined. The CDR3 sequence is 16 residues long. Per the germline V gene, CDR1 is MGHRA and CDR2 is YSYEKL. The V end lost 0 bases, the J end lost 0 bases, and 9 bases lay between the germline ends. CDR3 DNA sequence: TGCGCCAGCAGCCAAGAGGGAGGGAATAGCAATCAGCCCCAGCATTTT. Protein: CASSQEGGNSNQPQHF.

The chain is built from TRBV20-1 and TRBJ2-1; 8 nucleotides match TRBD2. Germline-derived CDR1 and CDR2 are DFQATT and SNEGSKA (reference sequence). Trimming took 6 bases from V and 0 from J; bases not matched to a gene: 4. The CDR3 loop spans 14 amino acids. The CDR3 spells CSAASGSSYNEQFF. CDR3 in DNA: TGCAGTGCCGCAAGCGGGAGCTCCTACAATGAGCAGTTCTTC.

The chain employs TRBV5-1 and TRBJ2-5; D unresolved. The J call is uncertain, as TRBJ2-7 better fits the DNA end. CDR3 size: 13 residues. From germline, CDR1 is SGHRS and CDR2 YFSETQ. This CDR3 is CASSLARLSEQYF. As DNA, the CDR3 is TGCGCCAGCAGCTTGGCCAGATTGAGCGAGCAGTACTTC.

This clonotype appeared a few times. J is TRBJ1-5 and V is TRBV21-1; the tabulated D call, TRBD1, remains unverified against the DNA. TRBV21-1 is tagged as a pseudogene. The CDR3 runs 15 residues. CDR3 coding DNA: TGTGCCAGCATCCGGACAGCTTATAGCAATCAGCCCCAGCATTTT. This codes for CASIRTAYSNQPQHF.

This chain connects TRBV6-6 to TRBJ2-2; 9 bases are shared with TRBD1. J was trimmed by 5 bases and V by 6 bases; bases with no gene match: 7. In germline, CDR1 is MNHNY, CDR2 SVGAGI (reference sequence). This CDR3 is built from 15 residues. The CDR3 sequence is CASSEQGAGTGELFF. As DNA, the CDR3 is TGTGCCAGCAGCGAACAGGGGGCAGGGACCGGGGAGCTGTTTTTT.

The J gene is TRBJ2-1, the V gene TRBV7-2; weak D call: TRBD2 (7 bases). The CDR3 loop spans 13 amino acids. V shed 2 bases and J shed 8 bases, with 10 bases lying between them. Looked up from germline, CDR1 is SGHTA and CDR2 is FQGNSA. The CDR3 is CASSLQGRDEQFF. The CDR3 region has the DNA TGTGCCAGCAGCTTACAGGGGAGGGATGAGCAGTTCTTC.

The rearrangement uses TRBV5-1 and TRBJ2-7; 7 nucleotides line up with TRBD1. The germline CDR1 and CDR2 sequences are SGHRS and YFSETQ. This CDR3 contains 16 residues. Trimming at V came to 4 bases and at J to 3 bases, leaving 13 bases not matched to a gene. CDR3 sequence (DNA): TGCGCCAGCAGCCCGGACGGGACAGTGACCTTCTACGAGCAGTACTTC. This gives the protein CASSPDGTVTFYEQYF.

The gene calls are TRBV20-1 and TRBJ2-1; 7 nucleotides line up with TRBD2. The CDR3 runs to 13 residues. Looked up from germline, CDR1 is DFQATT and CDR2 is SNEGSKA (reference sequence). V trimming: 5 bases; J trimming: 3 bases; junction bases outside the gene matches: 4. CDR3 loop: CSALAEDYNEQFF. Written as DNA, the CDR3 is TGCAGTGCTCTAGCGGAGGACTACAATGAGCAGTTCTTC.

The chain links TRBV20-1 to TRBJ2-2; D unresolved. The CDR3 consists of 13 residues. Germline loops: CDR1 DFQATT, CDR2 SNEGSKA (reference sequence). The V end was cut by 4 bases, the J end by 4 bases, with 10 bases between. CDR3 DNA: TGCAGTGCTACCCCACCTAGCACCGGGGAGCTGTTTTTT. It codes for CSATPPSTGELFF.

This CDR3 reads CASSQPRDRNTEAFF. CDR3 nucleotides: TGCGCCAGCAGCCAACCCCGGGACAGGAACACTGAAGCTTTCTTT. This sequence joins TRBV4-1 and TRBJ1-1; TRBD1 matches at 7 bases. CDR3 length equals 15 residues. V gave up 2 bases and J gave up 1 base; unmatched junction bases: 4. CDR1 is MGHRA, CDR2 YSYEKL, per germline.

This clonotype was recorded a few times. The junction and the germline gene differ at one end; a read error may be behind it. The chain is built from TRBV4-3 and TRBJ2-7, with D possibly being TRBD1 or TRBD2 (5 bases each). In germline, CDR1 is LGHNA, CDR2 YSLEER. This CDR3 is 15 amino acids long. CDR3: CASSQDGVAGDERYF. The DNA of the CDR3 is TGCGCCAGCAGCCAAGATGGGGTGGCCGGGGACGAGCGGTACTTC.

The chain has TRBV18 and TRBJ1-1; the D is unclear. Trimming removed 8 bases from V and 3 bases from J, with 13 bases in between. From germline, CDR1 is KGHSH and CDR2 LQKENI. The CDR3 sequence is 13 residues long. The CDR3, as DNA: TGTGCCAGCCCACTGCTTGAGGACACTGAAGCTTTCTTT. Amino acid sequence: CASPLLEDTEAFF.